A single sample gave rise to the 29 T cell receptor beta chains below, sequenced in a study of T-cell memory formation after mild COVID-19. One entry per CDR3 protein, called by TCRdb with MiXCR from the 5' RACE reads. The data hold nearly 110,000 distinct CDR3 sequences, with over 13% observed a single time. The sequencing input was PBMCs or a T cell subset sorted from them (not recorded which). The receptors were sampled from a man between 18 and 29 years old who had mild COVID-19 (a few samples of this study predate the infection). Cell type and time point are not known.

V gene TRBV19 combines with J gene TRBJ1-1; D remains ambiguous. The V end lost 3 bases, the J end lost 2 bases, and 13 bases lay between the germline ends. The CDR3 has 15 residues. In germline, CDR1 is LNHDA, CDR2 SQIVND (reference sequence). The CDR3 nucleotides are TGTGCCAGTAGTATGTTGCGGGTGGGTAACACTGAAGCTTTCTTT. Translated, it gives CASSMLRVGNTEAFF.

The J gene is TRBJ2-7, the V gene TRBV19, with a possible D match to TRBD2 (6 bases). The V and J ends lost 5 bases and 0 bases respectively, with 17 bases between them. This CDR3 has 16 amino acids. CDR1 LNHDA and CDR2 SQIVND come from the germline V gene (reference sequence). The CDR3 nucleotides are TGTGCCAGTAGTCCGGGGGTCAATTCGGCCTCCTACGAGCAGTACTTC. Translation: CASSPGVNSASYEQYF.

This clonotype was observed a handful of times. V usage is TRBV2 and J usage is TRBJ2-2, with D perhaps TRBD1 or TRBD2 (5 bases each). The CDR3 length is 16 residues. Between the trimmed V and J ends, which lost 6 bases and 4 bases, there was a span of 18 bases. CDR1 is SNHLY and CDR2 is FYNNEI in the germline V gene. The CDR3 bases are TGTGCCAGCAGCGACAGTACTCGAGGGGTCACCGGGGAGCTGTTTTTT. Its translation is CASSDSTRGVTGELFF.

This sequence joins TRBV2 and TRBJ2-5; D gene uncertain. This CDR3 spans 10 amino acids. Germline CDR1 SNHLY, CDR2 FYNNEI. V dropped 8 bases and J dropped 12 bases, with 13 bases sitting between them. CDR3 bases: TGTGCCAGCGCAGGACCCTCGGAGTACTTC. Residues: CASAGPSEYF.

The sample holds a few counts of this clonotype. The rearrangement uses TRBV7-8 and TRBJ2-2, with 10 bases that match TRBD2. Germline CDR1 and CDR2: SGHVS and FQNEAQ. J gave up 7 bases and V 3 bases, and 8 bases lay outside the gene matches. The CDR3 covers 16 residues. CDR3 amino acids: CASSFSGGFPGGELFF. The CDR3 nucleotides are TGTGCCAGCAGCTTTAGCGGGGGGTTCCCGGGCGGGGAGCTGTTTTTT.

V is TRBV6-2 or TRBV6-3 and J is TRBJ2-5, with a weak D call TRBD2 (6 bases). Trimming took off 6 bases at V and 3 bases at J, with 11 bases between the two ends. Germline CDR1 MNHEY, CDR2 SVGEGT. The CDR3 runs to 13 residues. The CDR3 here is CASRPGLEETQYF. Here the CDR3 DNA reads TGTGCCAGCAGACCGGGACTGGAAGAGACCCAGTACTTC.

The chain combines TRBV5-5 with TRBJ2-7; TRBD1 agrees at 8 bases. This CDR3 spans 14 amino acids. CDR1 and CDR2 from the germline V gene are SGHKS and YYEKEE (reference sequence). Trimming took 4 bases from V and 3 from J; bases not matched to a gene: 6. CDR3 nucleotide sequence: TGTGCCAGCAGCGCATCAGGACAGGGCTACGAGCAGTACTTC. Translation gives CASSASGQGYEQYF.

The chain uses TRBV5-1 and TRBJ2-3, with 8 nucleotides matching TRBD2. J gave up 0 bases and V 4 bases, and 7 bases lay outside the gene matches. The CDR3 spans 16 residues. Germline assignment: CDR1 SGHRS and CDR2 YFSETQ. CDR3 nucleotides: TGCGCCAGCAGCGAGCGGGGGCGGACTAGCACAGATACGCAGTATTTT. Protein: CASSERGRTSTDTQYF.

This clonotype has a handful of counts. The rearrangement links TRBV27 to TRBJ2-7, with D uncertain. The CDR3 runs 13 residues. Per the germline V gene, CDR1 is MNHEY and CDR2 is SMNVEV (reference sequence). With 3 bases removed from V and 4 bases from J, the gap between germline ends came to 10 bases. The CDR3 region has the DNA TGTGCCAGCAGTTTTGGCAGAAAGTACGAGCAGTACTTC. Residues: CASSFGRKYEQYF.

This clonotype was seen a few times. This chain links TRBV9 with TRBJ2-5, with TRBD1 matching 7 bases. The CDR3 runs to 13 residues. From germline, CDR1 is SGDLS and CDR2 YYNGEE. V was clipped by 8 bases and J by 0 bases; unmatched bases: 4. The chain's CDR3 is CARGTGDQETQYF. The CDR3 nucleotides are TGTGCCAGGGGTACAGGGGACCAAGAGACCCAGTACTTC.

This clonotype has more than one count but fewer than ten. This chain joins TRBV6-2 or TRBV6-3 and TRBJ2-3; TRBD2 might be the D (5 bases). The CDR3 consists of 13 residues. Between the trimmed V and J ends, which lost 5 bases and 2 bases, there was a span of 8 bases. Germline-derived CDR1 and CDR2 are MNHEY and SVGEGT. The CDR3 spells CASSILDTDTQYF. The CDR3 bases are TGTGCCAGCAGTATACTAGACACAGATACGCAGTATTTT.

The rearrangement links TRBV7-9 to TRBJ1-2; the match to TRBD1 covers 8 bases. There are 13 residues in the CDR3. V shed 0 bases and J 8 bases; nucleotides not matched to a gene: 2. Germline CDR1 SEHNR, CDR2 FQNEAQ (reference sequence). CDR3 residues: CASSLARDRGYTF. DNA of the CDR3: TGTGCCAGCAGCTTAGCGCGGGACAGGGGCTACACCTTC.

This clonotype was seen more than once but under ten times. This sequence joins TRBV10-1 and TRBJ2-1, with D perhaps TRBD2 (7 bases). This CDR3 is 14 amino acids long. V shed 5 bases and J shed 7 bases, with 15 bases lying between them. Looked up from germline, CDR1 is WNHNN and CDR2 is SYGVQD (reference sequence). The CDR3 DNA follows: TGCGCCAGCAGTCTGACTAGGGGGGGGAATGAGCAGTTCTTC. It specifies CASSLTRGGNEQFF.

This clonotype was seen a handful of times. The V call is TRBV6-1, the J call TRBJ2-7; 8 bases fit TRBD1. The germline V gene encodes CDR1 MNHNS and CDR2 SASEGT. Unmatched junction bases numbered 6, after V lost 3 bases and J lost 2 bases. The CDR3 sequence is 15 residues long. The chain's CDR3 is CASSDGQGVAYEQYV. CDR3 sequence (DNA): TGTGCCAGCAGTGACGGACAGGGAGTCGCCTACGAGCAGTACGTC.

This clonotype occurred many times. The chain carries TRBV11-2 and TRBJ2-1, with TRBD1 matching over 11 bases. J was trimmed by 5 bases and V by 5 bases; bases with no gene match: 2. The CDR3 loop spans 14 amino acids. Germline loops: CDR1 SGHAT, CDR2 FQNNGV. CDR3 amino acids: CASSAGQGDNEQFF. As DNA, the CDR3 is TGTGCCAGCAGCGCGGGACAGGGGGACAATGAGCAGTTCTTC.

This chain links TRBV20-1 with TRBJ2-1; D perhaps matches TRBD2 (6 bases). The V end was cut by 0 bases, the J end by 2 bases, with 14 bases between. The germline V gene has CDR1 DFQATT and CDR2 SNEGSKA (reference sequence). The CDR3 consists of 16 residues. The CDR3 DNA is TGCAGTGCTAGAGACCGGGACTCCGGCACCTACAATGAGCAGTTCTTC. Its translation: CSARDRDSGTYNEQFF.

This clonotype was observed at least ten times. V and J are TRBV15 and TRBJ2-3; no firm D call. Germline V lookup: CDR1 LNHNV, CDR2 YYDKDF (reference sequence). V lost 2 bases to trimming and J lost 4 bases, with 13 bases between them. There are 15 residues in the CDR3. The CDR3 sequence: CATSRSIGWADTQYF. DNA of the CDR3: TGTGCCACCAGCAGATCTATAGGTTGGGCAGATACGCAGTATTTT.

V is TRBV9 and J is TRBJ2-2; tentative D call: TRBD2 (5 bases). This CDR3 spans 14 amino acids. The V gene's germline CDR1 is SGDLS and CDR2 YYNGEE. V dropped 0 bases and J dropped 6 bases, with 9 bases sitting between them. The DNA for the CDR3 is TGTGCCAGCAGCGTAGGACTCGGGGCCGGGGAGCTGTTTTTT. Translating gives CASSVGLGAGELFF. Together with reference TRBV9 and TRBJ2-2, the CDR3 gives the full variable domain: DSGVTQTPKHLITATGQRVTLRCSPRSGDLSVYWYQQSLDQGLQFLIQYYNGEERAKGNILERFSAQQFPDLHSELNLSSLELGDSALYFCASSVGLGAGELFFGEGSRLTVL.

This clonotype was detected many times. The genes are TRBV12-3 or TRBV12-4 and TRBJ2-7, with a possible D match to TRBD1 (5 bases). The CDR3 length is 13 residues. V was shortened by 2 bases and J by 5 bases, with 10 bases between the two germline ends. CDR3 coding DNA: TGTGCCAGCAGTTTACGGCAGGGAAACGAGCAGTACTTC. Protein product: CASSLRQGNEQYF.

The CDR3 DNA is TGTGCCAGCAGCTTATGGGGACAGGCCTATGGCTACACCTTC. Protein: CASSLWGQAYGYTF. This sequence joins TRBV5-5 and TRBJ1-2; 8 bases agree with TRBD1. Germline CDR1 reads SGHKS; CDR2 reads YYEKEE (reference sequence). The CDR3 contains 14 residues. With 2 bases clipped from V and 4 bases from J, the junction kept 4 bases outside the gene matches.

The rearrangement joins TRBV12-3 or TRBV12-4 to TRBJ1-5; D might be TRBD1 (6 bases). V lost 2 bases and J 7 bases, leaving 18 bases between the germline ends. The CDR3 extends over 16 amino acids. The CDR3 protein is CASSLSGALRPQPQHF. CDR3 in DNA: TGTGCCAGCAGTTTATCAGGGGCCCTTAGGCCCCAGCCCCAGCATTTT.

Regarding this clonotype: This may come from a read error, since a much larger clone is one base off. Here the CDR3 DNA reads TGTGCCTGGAGTGTGGGACAGGGGGTCGTGGAGCAGTACTTC. Translating gives CAWSVGQGVVEQYF. The V and J genes are TRBV30 and TRBJ2-7, with TRBD1 matching over 11 bases. From germline, CDR1 is GTSNPN and CDR2 SVGIG (reference sequence). This CDR3 has 14 residues. Germline trimming cut 0 bases from V and 7 bases from J; bases unmatched to any gene: 5.

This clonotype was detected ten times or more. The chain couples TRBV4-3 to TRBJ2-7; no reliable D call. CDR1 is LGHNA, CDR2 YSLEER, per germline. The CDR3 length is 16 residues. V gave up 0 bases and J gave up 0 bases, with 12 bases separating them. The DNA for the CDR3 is TGCGCCAGCAGCCAAGATGTTGGGTGGGGCTCCTACGAGCAGTACTTC. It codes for CASSQDVGWGSYEQYF.

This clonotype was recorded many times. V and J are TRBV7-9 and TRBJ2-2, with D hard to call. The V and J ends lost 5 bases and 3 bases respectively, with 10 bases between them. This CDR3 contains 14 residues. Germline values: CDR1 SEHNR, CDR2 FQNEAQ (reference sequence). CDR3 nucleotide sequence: TGTGCCAGCAGCCTCGACCCCTACACCGGGGAGCTGTTTTTT. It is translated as CASSLDPYTGELFF.

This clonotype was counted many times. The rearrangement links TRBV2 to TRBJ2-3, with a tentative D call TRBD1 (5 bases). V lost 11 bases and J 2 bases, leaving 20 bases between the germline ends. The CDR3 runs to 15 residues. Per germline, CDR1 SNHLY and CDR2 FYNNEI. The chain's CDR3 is CAAYAGQHPTDTQYF. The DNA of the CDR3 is TGTGCCGCATACGCAGGGCAACATCCCACAGATACGCAGTATTTT.

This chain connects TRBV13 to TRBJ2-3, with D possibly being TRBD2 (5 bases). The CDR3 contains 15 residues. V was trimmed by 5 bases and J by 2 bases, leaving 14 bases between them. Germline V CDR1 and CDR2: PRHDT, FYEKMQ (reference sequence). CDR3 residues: CASSPGGRNTDTQYF. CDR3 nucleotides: TGTGCCAGCAGCCCAGGCGGGCGAAACACAGATACGCAGTATTTT.

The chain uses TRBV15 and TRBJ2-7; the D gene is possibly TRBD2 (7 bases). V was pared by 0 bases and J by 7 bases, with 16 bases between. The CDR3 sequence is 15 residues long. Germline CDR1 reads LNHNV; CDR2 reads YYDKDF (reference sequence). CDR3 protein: CATSRDRGASREQYF. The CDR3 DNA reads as TGTGCCACCAGCAGAGACCGGGGGGCGTCTCGGGAGCAGTACTTC.

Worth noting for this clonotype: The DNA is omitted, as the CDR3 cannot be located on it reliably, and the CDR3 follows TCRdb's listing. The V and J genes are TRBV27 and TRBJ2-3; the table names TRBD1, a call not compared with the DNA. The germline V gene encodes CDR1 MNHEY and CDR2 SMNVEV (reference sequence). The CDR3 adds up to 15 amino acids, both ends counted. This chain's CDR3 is CASSILGGGPDTQYF.

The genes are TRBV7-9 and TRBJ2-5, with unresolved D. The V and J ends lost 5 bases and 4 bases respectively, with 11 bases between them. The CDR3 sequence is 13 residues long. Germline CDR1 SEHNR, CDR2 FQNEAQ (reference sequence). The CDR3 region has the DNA TGTGCCAGCAGCCCCGAATGGCGAGAGACCCAGTACTTC. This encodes CASSPEWRETQYF. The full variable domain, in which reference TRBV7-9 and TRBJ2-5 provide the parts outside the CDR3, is DTGVSQNPRHKITKRGQNVTFRCDPISEHNRLYWYRQTLGQGPEFLTYFQNEAQLEKSRLLSDRFSAERPKGSFSTLEIQRTEQGDSAMYLCASSPEWRETQYFGPGTRLLVL.